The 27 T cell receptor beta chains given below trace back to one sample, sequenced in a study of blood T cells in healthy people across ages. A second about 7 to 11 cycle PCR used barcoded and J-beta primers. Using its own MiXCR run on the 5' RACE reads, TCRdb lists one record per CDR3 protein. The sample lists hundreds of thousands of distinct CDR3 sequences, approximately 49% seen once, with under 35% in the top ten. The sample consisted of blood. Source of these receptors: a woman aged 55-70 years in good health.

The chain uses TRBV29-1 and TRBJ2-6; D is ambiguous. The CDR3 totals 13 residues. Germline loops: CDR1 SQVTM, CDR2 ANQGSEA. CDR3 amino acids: CSDTPSGANVLTF. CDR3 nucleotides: TGCAGTGATACACCCTCTGGGGCCAACGTCCTGACTTTC. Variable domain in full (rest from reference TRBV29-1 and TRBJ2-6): SAVISQKPSRDICQRGTSLTIQCQVDSQVTMMFWYRQQPGQSLTLIATANQGSEATYESGFVIDKFPISRPNLTFSTLTVSNMSPEDSSIYLCSDTPSGANVLTFGAGSRLTVL.

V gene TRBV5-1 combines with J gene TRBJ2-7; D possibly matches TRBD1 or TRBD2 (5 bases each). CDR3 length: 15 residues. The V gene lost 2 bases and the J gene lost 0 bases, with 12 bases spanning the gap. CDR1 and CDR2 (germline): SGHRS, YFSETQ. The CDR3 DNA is TGCGCCAGCAGCTTCCGGGACGGTAGCTCCTACGAGCAGTACTTC. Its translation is CASSFRDGSSYEQYF.

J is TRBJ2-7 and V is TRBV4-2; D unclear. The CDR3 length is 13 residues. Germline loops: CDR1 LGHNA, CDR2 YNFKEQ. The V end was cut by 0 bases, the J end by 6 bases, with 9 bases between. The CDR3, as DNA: TGTGCCAGCAGCCAAGATTGGCAGCGCGAGCAGTACTTC. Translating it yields CASSQDWQREQYF.

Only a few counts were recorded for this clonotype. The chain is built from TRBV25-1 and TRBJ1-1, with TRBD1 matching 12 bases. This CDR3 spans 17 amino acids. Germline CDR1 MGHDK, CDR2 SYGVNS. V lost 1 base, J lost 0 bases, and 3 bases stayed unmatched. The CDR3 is CASSEFGTGGMNTEAFF. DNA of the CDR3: TGTGCCAGCAGTGAATTCGGGACAGGGGGCATGAACACTGAAGCTTTCTTT.

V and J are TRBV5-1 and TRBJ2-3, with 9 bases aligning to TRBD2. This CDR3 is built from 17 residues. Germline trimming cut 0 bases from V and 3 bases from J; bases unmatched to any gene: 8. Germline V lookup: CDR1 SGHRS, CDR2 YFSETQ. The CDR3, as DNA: TGCGCCAGCAGCTTGGCGCTAGCGGGGCCCGTAACAGATACGCAGTATTTT. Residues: CASSLALAGPVTDTQYF.

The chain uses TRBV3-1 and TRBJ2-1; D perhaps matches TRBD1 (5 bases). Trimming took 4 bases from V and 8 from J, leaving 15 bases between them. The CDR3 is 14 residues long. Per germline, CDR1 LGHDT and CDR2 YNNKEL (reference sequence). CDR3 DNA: TGTGCCAGCAGCCGTAGCTGGGGCCACCATGAGCAGTTCTTC. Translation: CASSRSWGHHEQFF.

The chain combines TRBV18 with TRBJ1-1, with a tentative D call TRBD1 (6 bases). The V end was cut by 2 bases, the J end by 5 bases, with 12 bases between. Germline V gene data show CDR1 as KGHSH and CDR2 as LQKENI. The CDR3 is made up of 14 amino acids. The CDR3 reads CASSPKQGVTEAFF. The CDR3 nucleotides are TGTGCCAGCTCACCAAAACAGGGAGTGACTGAAGCTTTCTTT.

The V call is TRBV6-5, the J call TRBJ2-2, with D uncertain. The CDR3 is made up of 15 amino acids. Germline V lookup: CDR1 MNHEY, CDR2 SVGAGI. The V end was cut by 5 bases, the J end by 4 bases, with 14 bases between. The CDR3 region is CASSPPFSSTGELFF. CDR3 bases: TGTGCCAGCAGTCCCCCCTTTAGTTCCACCGGGGAGCTGTTTTTT.

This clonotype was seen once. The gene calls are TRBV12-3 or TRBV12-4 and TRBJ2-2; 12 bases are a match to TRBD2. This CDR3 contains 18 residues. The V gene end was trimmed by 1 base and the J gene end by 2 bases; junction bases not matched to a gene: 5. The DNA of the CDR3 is TGTGCCAGCAGTTTAGGACTAGCGGGAGTTCACAACACCGGGGAGCTGTTTTTT. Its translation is CASSLGLAGVHNTGELFF.

For the CDR3, the DNA is TGTGCCAGCAGCTTATCACGAGCGAACTACAATGAGCAGTTCTTC. This encodes CASSLSRANYNEQFF. V and J are TRBV7-2 and TRBJ2-1; D is unclear. V was shortened by 2 bases and J by 3 bases, with 11 bases between the two germline ends. The CDR3 spans 15 residues. CDR1 SGHTA and CDR2 FQGNSA come from the germline V gene.

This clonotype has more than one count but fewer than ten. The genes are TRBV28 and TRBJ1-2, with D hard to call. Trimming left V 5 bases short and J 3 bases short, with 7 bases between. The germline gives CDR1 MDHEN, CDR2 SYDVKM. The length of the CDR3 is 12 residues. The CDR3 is CASSTRHYGYTF. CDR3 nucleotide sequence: TGTGCCAGCAGTACCCGACACTATGGCTACACCTTC.

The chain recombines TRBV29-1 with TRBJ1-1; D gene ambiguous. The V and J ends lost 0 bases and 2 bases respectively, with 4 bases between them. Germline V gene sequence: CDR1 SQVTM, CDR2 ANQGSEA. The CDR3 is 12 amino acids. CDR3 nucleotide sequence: TGCAGCGTTGAAGATGACAACACTGAAGCTTTCTTT. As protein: CSVEDDNTEAFF.

CDR3 amino acids: CASTGLFSSYEQYF. The CDR3 bases are TGTGCCAGCACTGGACTATTCTCATCCTACGAGCAGTACTTC. This chain connects TRBV6-1 to TRBJ2-7; possibly TRBD2 for D (6 bases). Germline lookup yields CDR1 MNHNS and CDR2 SASEGT. Trimming took off 7 bases at V and 1 base at J, with 14 bases between the two ends. The CDR3 is made up of 14 amino acids.

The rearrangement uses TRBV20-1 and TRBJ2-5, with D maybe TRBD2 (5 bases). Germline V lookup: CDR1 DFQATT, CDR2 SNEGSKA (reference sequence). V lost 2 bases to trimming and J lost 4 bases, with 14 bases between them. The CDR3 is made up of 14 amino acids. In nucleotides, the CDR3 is TGCAGTGCTAGATCGCGGGCCGGGCGAGAGACCCAGTACTTC. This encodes CSARSRAGRETQYF.

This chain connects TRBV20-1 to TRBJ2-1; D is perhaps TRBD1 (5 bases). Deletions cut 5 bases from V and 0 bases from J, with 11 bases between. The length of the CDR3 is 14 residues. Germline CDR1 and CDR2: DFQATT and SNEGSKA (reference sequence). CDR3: CSALIDSSYNEQFF. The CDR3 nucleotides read TGCAGTGCTTTAATTGACAGCTCCTACAATGAGCAGTTCTTC.

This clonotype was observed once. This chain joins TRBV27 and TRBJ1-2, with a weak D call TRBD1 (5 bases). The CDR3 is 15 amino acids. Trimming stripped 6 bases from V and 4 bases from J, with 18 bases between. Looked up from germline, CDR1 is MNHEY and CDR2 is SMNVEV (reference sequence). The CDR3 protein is CASRPDLRARYGYTF. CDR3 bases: TGTGCCAGCAGACCTGACCTCAGGGCGCGCTATGGCTACACCTTC.

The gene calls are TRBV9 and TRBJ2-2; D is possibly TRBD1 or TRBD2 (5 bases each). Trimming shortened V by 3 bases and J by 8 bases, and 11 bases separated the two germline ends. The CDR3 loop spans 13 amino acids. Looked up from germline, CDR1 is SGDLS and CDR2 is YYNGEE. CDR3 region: CASSAGTPGELFF. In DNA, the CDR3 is TGTGCCAGCAGCGCCGGGACGCCTGGGGAGCTGTTTTTT.

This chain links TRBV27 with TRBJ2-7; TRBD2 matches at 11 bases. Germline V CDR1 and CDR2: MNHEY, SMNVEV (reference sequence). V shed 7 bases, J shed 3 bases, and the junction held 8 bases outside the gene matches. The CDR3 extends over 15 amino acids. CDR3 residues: CASKSLAGGGYEQYF. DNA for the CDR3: TGTGCCAGCAAGTCTTTAGCGGGGGGGGGCTACGAGCAGTACTTC.

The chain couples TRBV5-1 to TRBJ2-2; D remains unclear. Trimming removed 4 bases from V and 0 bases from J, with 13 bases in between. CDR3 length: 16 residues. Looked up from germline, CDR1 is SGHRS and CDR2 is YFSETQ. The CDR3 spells CASSLRSVANTGELFF. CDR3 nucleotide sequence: TGCGCCAGCAGCCTGAGAAGCGTCGCGAACACCGGGGAGCTGTTTTTT. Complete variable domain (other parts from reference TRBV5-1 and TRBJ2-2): KAGVTQTPRYLIKTRGQQVTLSCSPISGHRSVSWYQQTPGQGLQFLFEYFSETQRNKGNFPGRFSGRQFSNSRSEMNVSTLELGDSALYLCASSLRSVANTGELFFGEGSRLTVL.

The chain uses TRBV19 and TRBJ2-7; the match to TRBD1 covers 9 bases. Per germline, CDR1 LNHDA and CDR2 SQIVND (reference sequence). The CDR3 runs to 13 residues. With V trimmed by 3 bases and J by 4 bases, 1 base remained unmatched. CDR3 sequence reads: CASSIGTGYEQYF. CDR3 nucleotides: TGTGCCAGTAGTATCGGGACAGGGTACGAGCAGTACTTC.

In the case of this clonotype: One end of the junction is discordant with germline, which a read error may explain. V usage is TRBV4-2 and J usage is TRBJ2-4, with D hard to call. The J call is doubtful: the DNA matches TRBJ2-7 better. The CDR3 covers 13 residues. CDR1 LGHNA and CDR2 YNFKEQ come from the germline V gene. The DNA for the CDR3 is TGTGCCGGCAGCCATTCAGAGGCCTACGAGCAGTACTTC. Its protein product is CAGSHSEAYEQYF.

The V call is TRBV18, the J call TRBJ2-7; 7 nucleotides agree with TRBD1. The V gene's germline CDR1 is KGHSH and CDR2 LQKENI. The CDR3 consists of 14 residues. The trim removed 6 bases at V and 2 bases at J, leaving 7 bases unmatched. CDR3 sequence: CASSPDRVAYEQYF. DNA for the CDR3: TGTGCCAGCTCTCCAGACAGGGTTGCCTACGAGCAGTACTTC.

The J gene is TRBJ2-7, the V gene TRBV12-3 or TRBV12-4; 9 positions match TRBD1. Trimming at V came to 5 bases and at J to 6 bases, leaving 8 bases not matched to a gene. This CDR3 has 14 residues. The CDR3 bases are TGTGCCAGCAGTACCCGGACAGGGGAGGTCGAGCAGTACTTC. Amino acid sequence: CASSTRTGEVEQYF.

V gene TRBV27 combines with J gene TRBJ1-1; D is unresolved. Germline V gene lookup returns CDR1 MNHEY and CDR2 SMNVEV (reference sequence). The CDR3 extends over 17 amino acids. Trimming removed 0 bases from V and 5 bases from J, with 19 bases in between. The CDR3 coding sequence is TGTGCCAGCAGTTTATCAGGGAAGAGAGTTAGTAGGACTGAAGCTTTCTTT. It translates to CASSLSGKRVSRTEAFF.

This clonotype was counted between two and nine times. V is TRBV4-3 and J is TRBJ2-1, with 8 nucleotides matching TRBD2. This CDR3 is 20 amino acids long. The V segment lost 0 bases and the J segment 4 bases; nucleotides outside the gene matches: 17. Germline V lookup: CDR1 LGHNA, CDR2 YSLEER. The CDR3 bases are TGCGCCAGCAGCCAAGATCTTCCGAGTACTAGCGGATCGAATTACAATGAGCAGTTCTTC. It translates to CASSQDLPSTSGSNYNEQFF.

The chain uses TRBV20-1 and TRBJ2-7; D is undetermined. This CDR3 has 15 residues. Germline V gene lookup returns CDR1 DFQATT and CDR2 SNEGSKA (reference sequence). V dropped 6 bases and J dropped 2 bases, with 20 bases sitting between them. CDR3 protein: CSARVLARGPYEQYF. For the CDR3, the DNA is TGCAGTGCCCGGGTGCTGGCAAGAGGACCCTACGAGCAGTACTTC.

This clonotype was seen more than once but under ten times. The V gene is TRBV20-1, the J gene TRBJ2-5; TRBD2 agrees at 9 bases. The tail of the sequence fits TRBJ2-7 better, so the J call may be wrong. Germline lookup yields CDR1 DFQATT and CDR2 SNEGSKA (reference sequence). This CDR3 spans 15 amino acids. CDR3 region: CSARALAGATYEQYF. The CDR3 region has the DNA TGCAGTGCTAGAGCCTTAGCGGGAGCCACCTACGAGCAGTACTTC.